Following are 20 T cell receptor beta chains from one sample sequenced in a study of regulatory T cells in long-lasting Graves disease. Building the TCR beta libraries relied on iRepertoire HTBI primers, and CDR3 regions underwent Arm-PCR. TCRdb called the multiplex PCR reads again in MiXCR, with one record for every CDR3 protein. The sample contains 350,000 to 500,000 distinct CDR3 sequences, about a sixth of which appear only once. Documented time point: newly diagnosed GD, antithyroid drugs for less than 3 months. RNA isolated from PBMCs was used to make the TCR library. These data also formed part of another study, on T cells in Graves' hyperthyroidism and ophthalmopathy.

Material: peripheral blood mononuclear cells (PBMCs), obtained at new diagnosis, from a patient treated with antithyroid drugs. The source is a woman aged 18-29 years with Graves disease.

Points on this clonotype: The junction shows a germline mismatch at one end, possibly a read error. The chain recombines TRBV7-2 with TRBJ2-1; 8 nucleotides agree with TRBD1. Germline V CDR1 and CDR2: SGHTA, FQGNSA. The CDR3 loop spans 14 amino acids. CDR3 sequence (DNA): TGTGCCGGCAGCTTCGGGACAGGATACAATGAGCAGTTCTTC. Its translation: CAGSFGTGYNEQFF.

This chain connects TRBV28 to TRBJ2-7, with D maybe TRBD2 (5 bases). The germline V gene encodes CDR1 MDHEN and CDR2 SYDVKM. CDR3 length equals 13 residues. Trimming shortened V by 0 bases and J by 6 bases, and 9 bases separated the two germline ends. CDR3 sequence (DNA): TGTGCCAGCAGTTTATGGAGGGTAAGCGAGCAGTACTTC. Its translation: CASSLWRVSEQYF.

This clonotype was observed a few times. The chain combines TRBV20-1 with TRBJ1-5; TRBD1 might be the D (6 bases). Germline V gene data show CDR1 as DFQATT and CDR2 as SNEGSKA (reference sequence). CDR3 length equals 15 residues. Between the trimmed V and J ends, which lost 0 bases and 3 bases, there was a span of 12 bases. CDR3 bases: TGCAGTGCTAGAGATCTAAGGGGGGACAATCAGCCCCAGCATTTT. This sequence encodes CSARDLRGDNQPQHF.

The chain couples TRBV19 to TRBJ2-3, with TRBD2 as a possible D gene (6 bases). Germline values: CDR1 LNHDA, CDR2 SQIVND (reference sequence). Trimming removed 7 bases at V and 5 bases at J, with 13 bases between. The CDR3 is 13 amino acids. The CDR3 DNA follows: TGTGCCAGTAAAGTCGATAGCGGAGATACGCAGTATTTT. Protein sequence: CASKVDSGDTQYF.

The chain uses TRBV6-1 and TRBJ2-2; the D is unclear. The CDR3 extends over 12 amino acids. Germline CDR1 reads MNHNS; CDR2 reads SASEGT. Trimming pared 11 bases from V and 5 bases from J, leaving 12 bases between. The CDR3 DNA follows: TGTGCCGGCTTGGGCAGGACCGGGGAGCTGTTTTTT. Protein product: CAGLGRTGELFF.

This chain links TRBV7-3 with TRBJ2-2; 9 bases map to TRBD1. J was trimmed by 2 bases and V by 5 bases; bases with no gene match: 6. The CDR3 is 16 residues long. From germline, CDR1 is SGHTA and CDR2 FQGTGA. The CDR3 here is CASSPGTGRNTGELFF. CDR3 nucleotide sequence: TGTGCCAGCAGCCCCGGGACAGGGAGAAACACCGGGGAGCTGTTTTTT.

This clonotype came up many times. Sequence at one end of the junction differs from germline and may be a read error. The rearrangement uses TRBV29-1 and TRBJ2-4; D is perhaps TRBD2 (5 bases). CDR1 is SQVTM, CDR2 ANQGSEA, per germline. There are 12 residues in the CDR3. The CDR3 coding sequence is TGCAGCGTTGACCTAGCCCAAAACATTCAGTACTTC. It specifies CSVDLAQNIQYF.

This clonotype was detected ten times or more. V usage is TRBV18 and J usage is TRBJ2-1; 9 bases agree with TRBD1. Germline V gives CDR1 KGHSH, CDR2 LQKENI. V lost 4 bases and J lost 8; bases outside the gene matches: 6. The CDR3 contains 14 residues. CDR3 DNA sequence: TGTGCCAGCTCACATGGGACAGGGTACGATGAGCAGTTCTTC. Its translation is CASSHGTGYDEQFF.

CDR3 residues: CASSRLVGYGEQFF. In DNA, the CDR3 is TGTGCCAGCAGTCGCCTGGTAGGATACGGTGAGCAGTTCTTC. This chain connects TRBV6-1 to TRBJ2-1; no clear D. V dropped 5 bases and J dropped 9 bases, with 17 bases sitting between them. Germline CDR1 is MNHNS and CDR2 is SASEGT. There are 14 residues in the CDR3.

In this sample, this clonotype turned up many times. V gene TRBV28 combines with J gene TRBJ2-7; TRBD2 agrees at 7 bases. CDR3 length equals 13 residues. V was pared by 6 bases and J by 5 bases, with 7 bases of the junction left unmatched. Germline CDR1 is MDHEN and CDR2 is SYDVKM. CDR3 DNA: TGTGCCAGCAGCCCACTAGCGTCCCACGAGCAGTACTTC. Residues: CASSPLASHEQYF.

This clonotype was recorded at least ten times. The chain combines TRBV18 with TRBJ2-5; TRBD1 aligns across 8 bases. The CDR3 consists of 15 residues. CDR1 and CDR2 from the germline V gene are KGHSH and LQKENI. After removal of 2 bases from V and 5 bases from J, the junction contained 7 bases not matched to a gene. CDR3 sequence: CASSPIGYRGETQYF. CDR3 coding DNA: TGTGCCAGCTCACCAATTGGCTACAGGGGGGAGACCCAGTACTTC.

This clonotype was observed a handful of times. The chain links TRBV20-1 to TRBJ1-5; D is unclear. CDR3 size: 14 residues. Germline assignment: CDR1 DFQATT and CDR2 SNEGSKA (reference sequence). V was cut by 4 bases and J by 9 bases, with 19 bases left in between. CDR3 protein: CSATSQMALGPQHF. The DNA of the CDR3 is TGCAGTGCTACCTCCCAAATGGCCCTAGGGCCCCAGCATTTT.

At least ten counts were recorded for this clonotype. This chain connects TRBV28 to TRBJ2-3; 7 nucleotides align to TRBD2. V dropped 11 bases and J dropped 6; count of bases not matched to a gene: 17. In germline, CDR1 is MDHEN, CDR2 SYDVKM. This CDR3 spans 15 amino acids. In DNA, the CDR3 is TGTGCCGGTTCCGATGCGGGAGCGGGCGGGGATACGCAGTATTTT. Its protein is CAGSDAGAGGDTQYF.

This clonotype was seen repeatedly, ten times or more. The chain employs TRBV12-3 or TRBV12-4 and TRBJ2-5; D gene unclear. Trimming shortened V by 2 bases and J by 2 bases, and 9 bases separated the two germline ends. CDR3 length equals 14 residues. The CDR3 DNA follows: TGTGCCAGCAGTTTATTGGTTCAGCAAGAGACCCAGTACTTC. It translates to CASSLLVQQETQYF.

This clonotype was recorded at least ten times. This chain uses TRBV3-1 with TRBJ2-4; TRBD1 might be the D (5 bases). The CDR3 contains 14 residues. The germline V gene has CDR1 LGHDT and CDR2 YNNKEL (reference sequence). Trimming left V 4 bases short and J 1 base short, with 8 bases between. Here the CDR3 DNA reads TGTGCCAGCAGCCGGCAGGGCGCCAAAAACATTCAGTACTTC. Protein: CASSRQGAKNIQYF.

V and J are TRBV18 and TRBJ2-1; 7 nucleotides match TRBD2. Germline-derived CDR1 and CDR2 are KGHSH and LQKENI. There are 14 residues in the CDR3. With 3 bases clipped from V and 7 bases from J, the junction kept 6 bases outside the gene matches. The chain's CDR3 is CASSPGGTRNEQFF. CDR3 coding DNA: TGTGCCAGCTCACCGGGGGGGACCAGGAATGAGCAGTTCTTC. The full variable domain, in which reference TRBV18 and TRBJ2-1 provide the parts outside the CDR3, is NAGVMQNPRHLVRRRGQEARLRCSPMKGHSHVYWYRQLPEEGLKFMVYLQKENIIDESGMPKERFSAEFPKEGPSILRIQQVVRGDSAAYFCASSPGGTRNEQFFGPGTRLTVL.

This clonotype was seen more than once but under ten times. The CDR3 reads CASSHRLTSGGYNEQFF. The CDR3 coding sequence is TGCGCCAGCAGCCATCGGTTGACTAGCGGGGGGTACAATGAGCAGTTCTTC. This rearrangement joins TRBV4-1 to TRBJ2-1; TRBD2 aligns across 13 bases. This CDR3 comprises 17 residues. Germline V gene data show CDR1 as MGHRA and CDR2 as YSYEKL. The ends lost 3 bases at V and 4 bases at J; junction bases unmatched: 6.

CDR3 in DNA: TGTGCCAGCAGCGTAGGCGGGAGTTTAGGAGAGACCCAGTACTTC. Protein sequence: CASSVGGSLGETQYF. The rearrangement uses TRBV9 and TRBJ2-5, with TRBD2 matching 7 bases. CDR1 is SGDLS and CDR2 is YYNGEE in the germline V gene. With V trimmed by 0 bases and J by 4 bases, 6 bases remained unmatched. CDR3 length: 15 residues. Supplemented by reference TRBV9 and TRBJ2-5, the full variable domain reads DSGVTQTPKHLITATGQRVTLRCSPRSGDLSVYWYQQSLDQGLQFLIQYYNGEERAKGNILERFSAQQFPDLHSELNLSSLELGDSALYFCASSVGGSLGETQYFGPGTRLLVL.

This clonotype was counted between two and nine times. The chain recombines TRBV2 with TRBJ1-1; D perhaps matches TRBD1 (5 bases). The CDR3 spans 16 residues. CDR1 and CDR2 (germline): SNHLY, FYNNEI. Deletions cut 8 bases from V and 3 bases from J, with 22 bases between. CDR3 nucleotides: TGTGCCAGCGAGCGGGGGGGTAGCAGCTGGGACACTGAAGCTTTCTTT. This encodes CASERGGSSWDTEAFF.

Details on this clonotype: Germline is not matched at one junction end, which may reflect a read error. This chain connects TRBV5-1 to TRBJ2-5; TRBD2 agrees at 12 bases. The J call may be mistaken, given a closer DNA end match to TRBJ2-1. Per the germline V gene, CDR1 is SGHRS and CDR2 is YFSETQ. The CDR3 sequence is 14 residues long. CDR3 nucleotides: TGTGCCAGCCTAGCGGGAGGGCCGGGCAATGAGCAGTTCTTC. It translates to CASLAGGPGNEQFF.